These T cell receptor beta chains were read from a single sample in a study of immune heterogeneity within non-small cell lung tumors. A single record per CDR3 protein comes from TCRdb applying MiXCR to the multiplex PCR reads. The table shows thousands of distinct CDR3 sequences, with around 26% occurring only once. The sequenced material came from lung tumor tissue. The receptors were sampled from a man aged 55 to 70 with non-small cell lung cancer. The conserved cysteine and the conserved F or W are not part of the CDR3 here.

TRBV5-1	TRBJ2-7	ASSLGTIVLDEQY
TRBV28	TRBJ2-1	ASSSPTGDNEQF
TRBV10-3	TRBJ2-5	AISETGGSQETQY
TRBV4-3	TRBJ1-2	ASSQDMAGDDGYT
TRBV2	TRBJ2-7	ASSPGQSFYEQY
TRBV7-8	TRBJ2-7	ASSWRGREQY
TRBV4-3	TRBJ2-7	ASSQRLASPWDEQY
TRBV15	TRBJ1-2	ATSRDVQVGGYT
TRBV12-3/TRBV12-4	TRBJ2-5	ASSPRVGEETQY
TRBV7-8	TRBJ2-7	ASSLSRGDRAYEQY
TRBV24-1	TRBJ1-5	ATSDTGTGSSNQPQH
TRBV12-3/TRBV12-4	TRBJ1-3	ASSPKGNTIY
TRBV12-3/TRBV12-4	TRBJ2-2	ASSSLRGWTGELF
TRBV28	TRBJ2-7	ASNFDGVSYEQY
TRBV6-1	TRBJ2-7	ASSDGHPGRITYEQY
TRBV20-1	TRBJ2-1	SVAISEQF
TRBV5-6	TRBJ1-2	ASSLGDREDYT
TRBV24-1	TRBJ2-5	ATSDIYRGNQETQY
TRBV7-3	TRBJ2-5	ASSLTPPGSGSLETQY
TRBV9	TRBJ2-7	ASSDGLSYEQY
TRBV6-5	TRBJ2-7	ASSYDNYEQY
TRBV4-1	TRBJ2-1	ASSQGLQFSSYNEQF
TRBV7-2	TRBJ2-7	ASSLAQSSSYEQY
TRBV7-9	TRBJ1-2	VSRPDTADSGGYT
TRBV20-1	TRBJ2-7	SARVLGGTYEQY
TRBV6-6	TRBJ2-1	ASSYRAGGQYNEQF
TRBV6-2/TRBV6-3	TRBJ2-7	ASSLGASTNEQY
TRBV3-1	TRBJ2-7	ASSQTAGQTYEQY
TRBV20-1	TRBJ2-4	SASLLAGDKNIQY
TRBV28	TRBJ1-1	ASSQSGVWYTEAF
TRBV6-6	TRBJ2-7	ASSYSSGWSYEQY
TRBV6-1	TRBJ2-2	ASRKDPTAGELF
TRBV7-9	TRBJ2-1	ASSLAQEAINEQF
TRBV7-8	TRBJ2-2	ASSHVGLARELF
TRBV12-3/TRBV12-4	TRBJ2-5	ASSREETQY
TRBV24-1	TRBJ1-1	ATQGVGTEAF
TRBV5-6	TRBJ1-6	ASSFPGGNSPLH